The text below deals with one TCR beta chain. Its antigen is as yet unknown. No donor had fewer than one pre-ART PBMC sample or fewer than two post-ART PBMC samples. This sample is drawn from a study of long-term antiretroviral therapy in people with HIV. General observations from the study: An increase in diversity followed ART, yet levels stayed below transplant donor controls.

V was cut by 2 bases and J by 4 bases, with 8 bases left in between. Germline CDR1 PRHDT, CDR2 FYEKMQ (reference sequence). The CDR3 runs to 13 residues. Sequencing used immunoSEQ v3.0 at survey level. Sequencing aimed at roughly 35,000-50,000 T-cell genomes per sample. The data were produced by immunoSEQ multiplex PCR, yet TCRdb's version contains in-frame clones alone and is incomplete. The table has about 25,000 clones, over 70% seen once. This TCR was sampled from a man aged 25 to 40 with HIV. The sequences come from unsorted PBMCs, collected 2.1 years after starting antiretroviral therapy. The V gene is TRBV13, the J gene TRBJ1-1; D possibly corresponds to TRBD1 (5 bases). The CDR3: CASSLRGSTEAFF. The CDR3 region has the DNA TGTGCCAGCAGCTTAAGGGGTTCCACTGAAGCTTTCTTT.